The clone carrying this T cell receptor beta chain was detected many times. What it recognizes is unknown. TCRdb used MiXCR to reprocess the reads, holding one entry per CDR3 protein. The data contain over 450,000 distinct CDR3 sequences, 11% of them singletons. The sample belongs to a study of T cell repertoires in cytomegalovirus infection. Study summary: Matching HLA type and CMV infection were both indicated by public TCR beta signatures. Study-wide findings and caveats: Based on cumulative public TCR beta family frequency, carriers of CMV plus the relevant HLA were identified. Ex vivo responses were dominated by HLA-C-restricted CMV-specific TCR beta clonotypes.

Germline V gene data show CDR1 as SEHNR and CDR2 as FQNEAQ (reference sequence). The CDR3 spans 16 residues. V gave up 7 bases and J gave up 5 bases; unmatched junction bases: 8. V usage is TRBV7-9 and J usage is TRBJ2-5, with 15 bases lining up with TRBD2. This TCR derives from a human donor in good health (CMV status not recorded). Some clones in this sample may be carry-over from other donors' samples. The sample comprised PBMCs. The CDR3 region has the DNA TGTGCCAGCACCCCATCCGGGACTAGCGGGAGGGAGACCCAGTACTTC. This sequence encodes CASTPSGTSGRETQYF.